One T cell receptor beta chain is described in this entry. The target antigen is unknown. These data belong to a study of radiotherapy plus CTLA-4 blockade in lung cancer. Turning to the study itself: For 15% to 20% of patients, objective responses occurred, and approximately 33% had disease control. Study-wide results and caveats: Blood-borne expansion of tumor-derived TCR clones followed radiotherapy plus ipilimumab. Early clonal dynamics of blood T cells, together with interferon-beta, were reported as the best response predictor.

Treatment of patients with chemo-refractory metastatic non-small-cell lung cancer consisted of focal radiation plus CTLA-4 blockade with ipilimumab. Measured with immunoSEQ multiplex PCR; TCRdb has only the in-frame clones, and not every one. This repertoire shows 55,000 to 70,000 clones, 65% to 80% found once; its top ten account for roughly 17%. This receptor was taken from a human donor with non-small cell lung cancer who had a complete response to radiotherapy plus ipilimumab. This specimen consisted of peripheral blood, obtained from a patient treated with radiotherapy plus ipilimumab.

CDR3 bases: TGTGCCAGCAGTTTAGTCGGCAGGCCAGGGAATGGCTACACCTTC. Amino acids: CASSLVGRPGNGYTF. The chain employs TRBV27 and TRBJ1-2; TRBD1 might be the D (5 bases). Per germline, CDR1 MNHEY and CDR2 SMNVEV (reference sequence). Trimming took 2 bases from V and 6 from J, leaving 16 bases between them. CDR3 length: 15 residues.